Shown below are 24 T cell receptor beta chains from a single sample sequenced in a study of blood T cells in healthy people across ages. Primed by a sample-barcoded 5' primer and a J-beta primer mix, a second PCR proceeded for about 6 to 12 cycles. TCRdb called the 5' RACE reads again in MiXCR, with one record for every CDR3 protein. The sample lists approximately 880,000 distinct CDR3 sequences; around 48% were seen once. The specimen sequenced was blood. The receptors were sampled from a man in his thirties or forties in good health.

The chain uses TRBV4-1 and TRBJ1-5; the D is unclear. Trimming took off 1 base at V and 1 base at J, with 8 bases between the two ends. The CDR3 length is 15 residues. CDR1 is MGHRA, CDR2 YSYEKL, per germline. The CDR3: CASSQGGGSNQPQHF. In DNA, the CDR3 is TGCGCCAGCAGCCAAGGGGGAGGGAGCAATCAGCCCCAGCATTTT.

The chain links TRBV18 to TRBJ1-5; TRBD1 matches at 8 bases. The CDR3 extends over 16 amino acids. Per germline, CDR1 KGHSH and CDR2 LQKENI. V trimming: 2 bases; J trimming: 0 bases; junction bases outside the gene matches: 3. The CDR3 sequence is CASSPGQGHSNQPQHF. The CDR3 nucleotides read TGTGCCAGCTCACCAGGACAGGGCCATAGCAATCAGCCCCAGCATTTT.

This clonotype turned up a few times. Possible read error: a much larger clone is one base away. V usage is TRBV6-4 and J usage is TRBJ2-3, with 9 bases identical to TRBD2. V dropped 6 bases and J dropped 4; count of bases not matched to a gene: 5. The CDR3 has 14 amino acids. The germline CDR1 and CDR2 sequences are MRHNA and SNTAGT. The chain's CDR3 is CASRDGGGADTQYF. CDR3 bases: TGTGCCAGCAGGGACGGCGGGGGGGCAGATACGCAGTATTTT.

This clonotype showed up just once. This chain uses TRBV12-3 or TRBV12-4 with TRBJ2-5, with 7 bases aligning to TRBD2. The DNA matches TRBJ2-1 better at its end, which makes the J call doubtful. The CDR3 contains 19 residues. The CDR3 protein is CASSLRSGVSLRDQETQFF. Here the CDR3 DNA reads TGTGCCAGCAGTTTAAGGAGCGGGGTGTCCCTGAGGGACCAAGAGACCCAGTTCTTC.

A word on this clonotype: A read error may explain this, as a much larger clone is one base away. This chain uses TRBV7-9 with TRBJ1-2; 7 nucleotides align to TRBD1. The CDR3 spans 13 residues. The germline gives CDR1 SEHNR, CDR2 FQNEAQ (reference sequence). V lost 5 bases, J lost 3 bases, and 3 bases stayed unmatched. The CDR3 DNA is TGTGCCAGCAGCACAGGGGATCACTATGGCTACACCTTC. Translating gives CASSTGDHYGYTF.

This clonotype was observed a few times. This chain connects TRBV6-5 to TRBJ2-7, with 8 bases that match TRBD1. Per the germline V gene, CDR1 is MNHEY and CDR2 is SVGAGI. CDR3 length: 16 residues. The V and J ends lost 2 bases and 1 base, in that order; junction bases with no gene match: 7. The CDR3 sequence: CASSYGTGGPSYEQYF. For the CDR3, the DNA is TGTGCCAGCAGTTACGGGACAGGAGGTCCTTCCTACGAGCAGTACTTC.

This chain uses TRBV5-1 with TRBJ2-7; TRBD1 or TRBD2 may be the D gene (5 bases each). Germline CDR1 and CDR2: SGHRS and YFSETQ. The CDR3 spans 16 residues. Trimming removed 4 bases at V and 3 bases at J, with 20 bases between. The chain's CDR3 is CASSEETGTVIYEQYF. The DNA of the CDR3 is TGCGCCAGCAGCGAAGAAACCGGGACGGTAATCTACGAGCAGTACTTC. The variable domain in full, completed from reference TRBV5-1 and TRBJ2-7, reads KAGVTQTPRYLIKTRGQQVTLSCSPISGHRSVSWYQQTPGQGLQFLFEYFSETQRNKGNFPGRFSGRQFSNSRSEMNVSTLELGDSALYLCASSEETGTVIYEQYFGPGTRLTVT.

This clonotype was recorded a few times. The chain carries TRBV9 and TRBJ1-6; D remains unclear. Trimming removed 2 bases from V and 6 bases from J, with 15 bases in between. The CDR3 totals 16 residues. CDR1 SGDLS and CDR2 YYNGEE come from the germline V gene. The CDR3 reads CASSVGRGLSNSPLHF. The CDR3 coding sequence is TGTGCCAGCAGCGTGGGCAGAGGCTTAAGTAATTCACCCCTCCACTTT.

This sequence joins TRBV2 and TRBJ2-1, with 10 bases matching TRBD1. The end of the DNA fits TRBJ2-7 better, so the J call may be wrong. The germline CDR1 and CDR2 sequences are SNHLY and FYNNEI. CDR3 size: 20 residues. This chain's CDR3 is CASRARQGAEGTRGYNEQYF. The CDR3 DNA is TGTGCCAGCAGGGCTCGACAGGGGGCGGAAGGTACCCGGGGATACAATGAGCAGTACTTC.

This chain uses TRBV2 with TRBJ2-5, with 8 positions matching TRBD1. Germline loops: CDR1 SNHLY, CDR2 FYNNEI. CDR3 length equals 14 residues. V gave up 6 bases and J gave up 3 bases; unmatched junction bases: 6. As DNA, the CDR3 is TGTGCCAGCAGCTTGGACAGGGCGGAAGAGACCCAGTACTTC. It codes for CASSLDRAEETQYF.

The V gene is TRBV4-2, the J gene TRBJ1-4, with D hard to call. V dropped 0 bases and J dropped 12 bases, with 20 bases sitting between them. Germline V gives CDR1 LGHNA, CDR2 YNFKEQ. The length of the CDR3 is 16 residues. This CDR3 is CASSQEGREPVWELFF. CDR3 nucleotide sequence: TGTGCCAGCAGCCAAGAAGGGCGGGAACCCGTTTGGGAACTGTTTTTT.

This chain joins TRBV20-1 and TRBJ2-1, with 12 positions matching TRBD2. This CDR3 comprises 20 residues. Unmatched junction bases numbered 19, after V lost 0 bases and J lost 7 bases. The germline gives CDR1 DFQATT, CDR2 SNEGSKA (reference sequence). DNA of the CDR3: TGCAGTGCTAGAGATGTTAAGGGGCTAGCGGGAGGGCGCCTTTGGAATGAGCAGTTCTTC. Amino acid sequence: CSARDVKGLAGGRLWNEQFF.

The chain carries TRBV6-2 or TRBV6-3 and TRBJ2-7, with TRBD2 matching over 7 bases. The CDR3 has 18 residues. Germline CDR1 MNHEY, CDR2 SVGEGT. The trim removed 2 bases at V and 4 bases at J, leaving 17 bases unmatched. Here the CDR3 DNA reads TGTGCCAGCAGTTACCTAACCGACCCTTCTAGCGGTGGATACGAGCAGTACTTC. The encoded protein is CASSYLTDPSSGGYEQYF.

The chain employs TRBV20-1 and TRBJ1-4, with D hard to call. The germline V and J ends were trimmed by 6 bases and 8 bases, with 10 bases remaining between them. CDR3 length: 11 residues. Germline assignment: CDR1 DFQATT and CDR2 SNEGSKA (reference sequence). The CDR3 DNA follows: TGCAGTGCCCCTCTTGTGGAAAAACTGTTTTTT. Protein: CSAPLVEKLFF.

The sample holds a few counts of this clonotype. The V call is TRBV7-2, the J call TRBJ2-7; 9 nucleotides line up with TRBD1. V gave up 4 bases and J gave up 0 bases; unmatched junction bases: 4. The CDR3 totals 15 residues. Germline lookup yields CDR1 SGHTA and CDR2 FQGNSA. CDR3 DNA: TGTGCCAGCAGCTCCGGGACAGGGTCCTCCTACGAGCAGTACTTC. Its translation is CASSSGTGSSYEQYF.

CDR3: CASSLEGPGGAFRFYEQYF. CDR3 sequence (DNA): TGTGCCAGCAGTTTGGAGGGACCCGGCGGGGCCTTTAGATTCTACGAGCAGTACTTC. The rearrangement uses TRBV27 and TRBJ2-4; D possibly corresponds to TRBD2 (6 bases). Gene TRBJ2-7 matches the end of the DNA better, so the J call may be wrong. The CDR3 covers 19 residues. CDR1 is MNHEY, CDR2 SMNVEV, per germline (reference sequence).

This clonotype was detected only a few times. The chain carries TRBV6-6 and TRBJ1-4; D is ambiguous. Germline CDR1 is MNHNY and CDR2 is SVGAGI (reference sequence). This CDR3 has 14 amino acids. The V gene lost 2 bases and the J gene lost 5 bases, with 9 bases spanning the gap. Here the CDR3 reads CASSYLQRNEKLFF. The DNA of the CDR3 is TGTGCCAGCAGTTACCTTCAAAGAAATGAAAAACTGTTTTTT.

In its sample, this clonotype was seen a few times. The chain has TRBV10-3 and TRBJ1-5; 8 bases agree with TRBD1. The trim removed 7 bases at V and 7 bases at J, leaving 12 bases unmatched. The V gene's germline CDR1 is ENHRY and CDR2 SYGVKD. There are 15 residues in the CDR3. The CDR3 DNA sequence: TGTGCCATCACCGGGGACAGGATAGGGGGCCAGCCCCAGCATTTT. This translates into CAITGDRIGGQPQHF.

The chain is built from TRBV11-1 and TRBJ1-1; TRBD1 matches 9 bases. The germline gives CDR1 SGHAT, CDR2 FQDESV (reference sequence). With V trimmed by 6 bases and J by 4 bases, 15 bases remained unmatched. The length of the CDR3 is 17 residues. The CDR3 DNA sequence: TGTGCCAGCAGTACGGTGAGGACAGGGGCTAAGGGCACTGAAGCTTTCTTT. It encodes CASSTVRTGAKGTEAFF. Drawing the rest from reference TRBV11-1 and TRBJ1-1, the complete variable domain is EAEVAQSPRYKITEKSQAVAFWCDPISGHATLYWYRQILGQGPELLVQFQDESVVDDSQLPKDRFSAERLKGVDSTLKIQPAELGDSAMYLCASSTVRTGAKGTEAFFGQGTRLTVV.

The chain carries TRBV4-1 and TRBJ2-5; D may be TRBD1 (6 bases). The CDR3 is made up of 16 amino acids. Germline CDR1 MGHRA, CDR2 YSYEKL. Deletions cut 4 bases from V and 3 bases from J, with 18 bases between. CDR3: CASSPVAAGAKETQYF. The DNA for the CDR3 is TGCGCCAGCAGCCCCGTCGCGGCAGGGGCAAAAGAGACCCAGTACTTC.

Many counts were recorded for this clonotype. The chain combines TRBV7-2 with TRBJ2-1, with TRBD1 matching 8 bases. The CDR3 runs 12 residues. Germline trimming cut 5 bases from V and 11 bases from J; bases unmatched to any gene: 5. Germline CDR1 and CDR2: SGHTA and FQGNSA. The CDR3 loop reads CASSPTGAKQFF. The DNA for the CDR3 is TGTGCCAGCAGCCCGACAGGGGCGAAGCAGTTCTTC.

V usage is TRBV2 and J usage is TRBJ2-3, with no clear D. The germline V gene has CDR1 SNHLY and CDR2 FYNNEI. The CDR3 has 14 amino acids. Trimming stripped 2 bases from V and 6 bases from J, with 12 bases between. The CDR3 spells CASSEQVAGDTQYF. The CDR3 DNA is TGTGCCAGCAGTGAACAGGTTGCCGGGGATACGCAGTATTTT.

The chain is built from TRBV5-1 and TRBJ1-2; D uncertain. In germline, CDR1 is SGHRS, CDR2 YFSETQ. V was trimmed by 6 bases and J by 4 bases, leaving 16 bases between them. The CDR3 is 14 residues long. The CDR3 DNA reads TGCGCCAGCACCTCTGGAAGCGGAATCTATGGCTACACCTTC. Translation: CASTSGSGIYGYTF.

The chain combines TRBV9 with TRBJ2-3; maybe TRBD1 (5 bases). Germline CDR1 reads SGDLS; CDR2 reads YYNGEE. The CDR3 has 14 amino acids. V was clipped by 3 bases and J by 4 bases, with 12 bases between them. The CDR3 here is CASSDGRAADTQYF. CDR3 bases: TGTGCCAGCAGCGACGGCAGGGCGGCAGATACGCAGTATTTT.